This record covers a single TCR beta chain. What it recognizes is unknown. This sample is part of a study of cytomegalovirus exposure and HLA in healthy donors. In the study overall: Within an early data release were about 85 million unique TCRs drawn from HLA-typed donors. General study results and limits: Reported results showed that the classifier diagnosed cytomegalovirus status with high specificity and sensitivity. The listing of roughly 160 TCR beta chains classed them as cytomegalovirus-associated.

In germline, CDR1 is LGHNA, CDR2 YNFKEQ. The CDR3 totals 18 residues. Trimming left V 4 bases short and J 0 bases short, with 21 bases between. The PCR was carried out with 60 Vbeta primers and 13 Jbeta primers. Profiled with immunoSEQ multiplex PCR; TCRdb holds only in-frame clones, not every one. The data contain about 180,000 clones, about 82% of them singletons. This receptor was taken from a woman aged 25 to 39 in good health and CMV-seronegative. V gene TRBV4-2 combines with J gene TRBJ2-5; weak D call: TRBD1 (5 bases). Specimen: PBMCs. CDR3 sequence reads: CASSRKVVIQGHQETQYF. The DNA for the CDR3 is TGTGCCAGCAGCCGAAAAGTGGTAATTCAGGGTCACCAAGAGACCCAGTACTTC.